These 21 T cell receptor beta chains share one sample of origin, sequenced in a study of Graves' ophthalmopathy and Graves' hyperthyroidism. RNA transcripts yielded amplified TCR beta CDR3 regions. After a first-round RT-PCR with HTBI primers, a second-round multiplex PCR was run. MiXCR, run by TCRdb on the multiplex PCR reads, gives a single entry per CDR3 protein. This table holds hundreds of thousands of distinct CDR3 sequences, roughly 20% found once. Sequencing was performed on peripheral blood. The receptor source for this set is a woman in her late teens or twenties with stable Graves' hyperthyroidism.

This clonotype was detected ten times or more. This may be a read error, as it is one base from a much larger clone. This chain links TRBV13 with TRBJ2-5; TRBD2 matches at 12 bases. Germline CDR1 and CDR2: PRHDT and FYEKMQ (reference sequence). The CDR3 totals 18 residues. The CDR3 sequence: CTSSPQVASGRASETQYF. As DNA, the CDR3 is TGTACCAGCAGCCCCCAGGTCGCTAGCGGGAGGGCCTCGGAGACCCAGTACTTC.

This clonotype was seen only a few times. The CDR3 carries no conserved terminal phenylalanine or tryptophan, so it likely arises from a read error. The DNA is omitted, as the CDR3 cannot be located on it reliably, and the CDR3 follows TCRdb's listing. V and J are TRBV6-6 and TRBJ2-5; TRBD2, the table's D call, was not compared with the DNA. Germline V lookup: CDR1 MNHNY, CDR2 SVGAGI (reference sequence). The CDR3 is 8 amino acids long, termini counted. Here the CDR3 reads CASSYGRV.

This clonotype occurred many times. The chain is built from TRBV30 and TRBJ2-4; D may correspond to TRBD1 or TRBD2 (5 bases each). Trimming shortened V by 3 bases and J by 7 bases, and 19 bases separated the two germline ends. Germline lookup yields CDR1 GTSNPN and CDR2 SVGIG (reference sequence). The CDR3 loop spans 15 amino acids. The CDR3 spells CAWSLRTNEGNIQYF. The CDR3 DNA reads as TGTGCCTGGAGCTTAAGGACAAACGAGGGGAACATTCAGTACTTC.

This clonotype was seen repeatedly, ten times or more. The chain has TRBV12-3 or TRBV12-4 and TRBJ1-5, with 10 bases fitting TRBD1. The CDR3 extends over 17 amino acids. V was pared by 1 base and J by 4 bases, with 7 bases of the junction left unmatched. The CDR3 loop is CASSLGGQGFTNQPQHF. The CDR3 DNA reads TGTGCCAGCAGTTTAGGGGGACAGGGGTTTACAAATCAGCCCCAGCATTTT.

This clonotype was counted only a few times. The rearrangement uses TRBV5-1 and TRBJ2-2, with D possibly called TRBD1 or TRBD2 (5 bases each). V dropped 10 bases and J dropped 6 bases, with 16 bases sitting between them. The CDR3 has 13 amino acids. Germline V gives CDR1 SGHRS, CDR2 YFSETQ. CDR3 loop: CAVPGRSPGELFF. The CDR3 bases are TGCGCCGTCCCGGGACGGAGTCCCGGGGAGCTGTTTTTT. Supplemented by reference TRBV5-1 and TRBJ2-2, the full variable domain reads KAGVTQTPRYLIKTRGQQVTLSCSPISGHRSVSWYQQTPGQGLQFLFEYFSETQRNKGNFPGRFSGRQFSNSRSEMNVSTLELGDSALYLCAVPGRSPGELFFGEGSRLTVL.

This clonotype has a count of ten or more. The V gene is TRBV20-1, the J gene TRBJ1-2, with no clear D. V lost 1 base and J lost 8, with 20 bases in between. The CDR3 loop spans 15 amino acids. CDR1 and CDR2 (germline): DFQATT, SNEGSKA (reference sequence). The CDR3 region is CSARGRQPNARGYTF. The CDR3 nucleotides are TGCAGTGCTAGAGGTCGCCAGCCCAACGCGAGGGGCTACACCTTC.

At least ten counts were recorded for this clonotype. V and J are TRBV3-1 and TRBJ2-5; possible D gene TRBD2, 6 bases. The V and J ends lost 4 bases and 7 bases respectively, with 13 bases between them. From germline, CDR1 is LGHDT and CDR2 YNNKEL (reference sequence). The CDR3 is made up of 13 amino acids. CDR3 coding DNA: TGTGCCAGCAGCCCGGGAGTATATGGGACCCAGTACTTC. Translated, it gives CASSPGVYGTQYF.

This chain links TRBV24-1 with TRBJ1-1; D unresolved. Trimming cost V 12 bases and J 4 bases, with 14 bases left between them. The CDR3 totals 12 residues. In germline, CDR1 is KGHDR, CDR2 SFDVKD. Here the CDR3 reads CASYQWGTEAFF. Here the CDR3 DNA reads TGTGCCTCTTACCAATGGGGCACTGAAGCTTTCTTT.

In its sample, this clonotype was seen many times. V usage is TRBV7-8 and J usage is TRBJ1-5; tentative D call: TRBD1 (5 bases). This CDR3 is built from 13 residues. The V gene's germline CDR1 is SGHVS and CDR2 FQNEAQ. V dropped 3 bases and J dropped 5 bases, with 8 bases sitting between them. CDR3 nucleotide sequence: TGTGCCAGCAGCTTGATGGGGGATCAGCCCCAGCATTTT. Protein sequence: CASSLMGDQPQHF.

The table lists this clonotype with many counts. The V gene is TRBV2, the J gene TRBJ1-5; tentatively, D is TRBD1 (6 bases). The CDR3 covers 13 residues. V gave up 7 bases and J gave up 3 bases, with 10 bases separating them. CDR1 SNHLY and CDR2 FYNNEI come from the germline V gene. CDR3 bases: TGTGCCAGCACCGGACAGCCCAATCAGCCCCAGCATTTT. This translates into CASTGQPNQPQHF.

Regarding this clonotype: The junction does not match germline at one end; this may be a read error. This chain's CDR3 is CASSYWPHRNGIETQYF. The CDR3 DNA reads as TGCGCCAGCAGTTACTGGCCCCACCGGAACGGTATCGAGACCCAGTACTTC. This rearrangement joins TRBV6-5 to TRBJ2-5; the D is unclear. Per the germline V gene, CDR1 is MNHEY and CDR2 is SVGAGI. The CDR3 covers 17 residues.

In its sample, this clonotype was seen many times. The rearrangement links TRBV6-1 to TRBJ1-1, with D possibly TRBD1 on 5 matching bases. The CDR3 length is 15 residues. Germline V gene data show CDR1 as MNHNS and CDR2 as SASEGT. V shed 8 bases and J shed 5 bases, with 21 bases lying between them. CDR3 nucleotide sequence: TGTGCCAGCGTAAGGTGGAGGGGCGGGAAGACTGAAGCTTTCTTT. Its protein product is CASVRWRGGKTEAFF.

The chain employs TRBV20-1 and TRBJ2-5, with D tentatively TRBD2 (6 bases). V was cut by 1 base and J by 1 base, with 10 bases left in between. The CDR3 contains 14 residues. Germline V CDR1 and CDR2: DFQATT, SNEGSKA (reference sequence). This chain's CDR3 is CSARGVAAQETQYF. DNA of the CDR3: TGCAGTGCTAGAGGGGTAGCGGCCCAAGAGACCCAGTACTTC.

J is TRBJ2-5 and V is TRBV6-1; D is unresolved. The CDR3 is made up of 13 amino acids. CDR1 is MNHNS, CDR2 SASEGT, per germline. The germline V and J ends were trimmed by 4 bases and 2 bases, with 8 bases remaining between them. This chain's CDR3 is CASSVVRQETQYF. CDR3 in DNA: TGTGCCAGCAGTGTAGTACGGCAAGAGACCCAGTACTTC.

The rearrangement joins TRBV15 to TRBJ2-7, with 8 positions matching TRBD2. Germline V CDR1 and CDR2: LNHNV, YYDKDF (reference sequence). Germline trimming cut 2 bases from V and 2 bases from J; bases unmatched to any gene: 11. This CDR3 has 17 amino acids. The CDR3 sequence: CATSRSSGGSSPYEQYF. For the CDR3, the DNA is TGTGCCACCAGCAGATCTTCGGGGGGGTCATCGCCCTACGAGCAGTACTTC.

This clonotype was observed a single time. The chain links TRBV28 to TRBJ1-1, with no clear D. Germline values: CDR1 MDHEN, CDR2 SYDVKM. The V end lost 4 bases, the J end lost 5 bases, and 17 bases lay between the germline ends. CDR3 size: 15 residues. The CDR3 DNA sequence: TGTGCCAGCAGTTCCTCAGGCGGCGCGGGTACTGAAGCTTTCTTT. Encoded protein: CASSSSGGAGTEAFF.

The chain couples TRBV12-3 or TRBV12-4 to TRBJ2-7; D unclear. Trimming removed 1 base from V and 3 bases from J, with 13 bases in between. The CDR3 totals 15 residues. CDR3 DNA: TGTGCCAGCAGTTTAGGGTCAGGCACCCTCTACGAGCAGTACTTC. It codes for CASSLGSGTLYEQYF.

This clonotype has more than one count but fewer than ten. The chain is built from TRBV5-1 and TRBJ2-7; TRBD1 aligns across 7 bases. Germline lookup yields CDR1 SGHRS and CDR2 YFSETQ. V gave up 5 bases and J gave up 6 bases; unmatched junction bases: 14. The CDR3 length is 15 residues. CDR3 protein: CASSRLSGQIAEQYF. The CDR3, as DNA: TGCGCCAGCAGTCGCTTATCGGGACAGATTGCCGAGCAGTACTTC. The whole variable domain, remainder taken from reference TRBV5-1 and TRBJ2-7, is KAGVTQTPRYLIKTRGQQVTLSCSPISGHRSVSWYQQTPGQGLQFLFEYFSETQRNKGNFPGRFSGRQFSNSRSEMNVSTLELGDSALYLCASSRLSGQIAEQYFGPGTRLTVT.

Remarks on this clonotype: This may be a read error, as it is one base from a much larger clone. The genes are TRBV28 and TRBJ1-1, with D tentatively TRBD1 (5 bases). The CDR3 is 12 residues long. Germline V gene lookup returns CDR1 MDHEN and CDR2 SYDVKM. CDR3 amino acids: CPSSFPGYEAFF. The CDR3 DNA reads as TGTCCCAGCAGTTTTCCAGGGTATGAAGCTTTCTTT.

Many counts were recorded for this clonotype. The chain has TRBV4-1 and TRBJ2-2; D unclear. This CDR3 region has 15 residues. The germline gives CDR1 MGHRA, CDR2 YSYEKL. Trimming pared 8 bases from V and 0 bases from J, leaving 13 bases between. DNA of the CDR3: TGCGCCAGCCGGCCGTTGGGGTCGAACACCGGGGAGCTGTTTTTT. It is translated as CASRPLGSNTGELFF.

The V call is TRBV12-3 or TRBV12-4, the J call TRBJ2-7; TRBD2 aligns across 10 bases. V dropped 7 bases and J dropped 2; count of bases not matched to a gene: 8. The CDR3 runs to 15 residues. The CDR3 nucleotides read TGTGCCAGCACCTTAAGCGGGAGGGGGCCCTACGAGCAGTACTTC. Amino acid sequence: CASTLSGRGPYEQYF.